This TCR beta chain comes out of a study of blood T cells in healthy people across ages. No fewer than 5.5 micrograms of total RNA were isolated from every sample. Sample-barcoded 5' priming and a J-beta primer mix drove a second PCR of roughly 7 to 11 cycles. Tags on each cDNA molecule came from a template-switch adaptor with 12 random nucleotides. TCRdb called the 5' RACE reads again in MiXCR, with one record for every CDR3 protein. The repertoire holds more than 650,000 distinct CDR3 sequences, with 53% as singletons. Study outcomes and limitations: In older individuals, TCR beta diversity per million T cells was lower, falling roughly linearly with age.

With respect to this clonotype: Its antigen is undetermined.

The sequenced sample consisted of blood. The clonotype was recovered from a man at least 80 years old in good health.

The CDR3 reads CSARGHGEAFF. DNA for the CDR3: TGCAGTGCCCGGGGGCACGGCGAAGCTTTCTTT. V usage is TRBV20-1 and J usage is TRBJ1-1, with D perhaps matching TRBD1 (6 bases). Looked up from germline, CDR1 is DFQATT and CDR2 is SNEGSKA (reference sequence). This CDR3 comprises 11 residues. V gave up 6 bases and J gave up 8 bases, with 13 bases separating them.